A selection of T cell receptor beta chains follows, all from one sample in a study of blood T cell repertoires in COVID-19. Sequencing was performed with immunoSEQ multiplex PCR; in TCRdb, only in-frame clones are kept and a portion is missing. The sample carries a few hundred thousand clones, 89% recorded once. Sequences were obtained from peripheral blood. Every receptor here comes from a man aged 45-60 years with acute or convalescent COVID-19. CDR3s include the opening cysteine and the closing phenylalanine or tryptophan. The order of the fields is clone size, D gene, V gene, J gene, CDR3 protein, CDR3 DNA. The D gene is left open where the match is weak. A clone size is listed for some rows: how often the clone was seen (once, few, many), or a class if it is expanded.

once	-	TRBV9	TRBJ2-2	CASSVYQGPGSGELFF	TGTGCCAGCAGCGTCTACCAGGGGCCTGGGTCCGGGGAGCTGTTTTTT
-	-	TRBV18	TRBJ1-3	CASSPNQGSGNTIYF	TGTGCCAGCTCACCAAACCAGGGCTCTGGAAACACCATATATTTT
-	-	TRBV30	TRBJ1-1	CAWSRGSNTEAFF	TGTGCCTGGAGTAGGGGCTCGAACACTGAAGCTTTCTTT
once	TRBD2	TRBV5-1	TRBJ2-1	CASARGESTALGEQFF	TGCGCCAGCGCCCGGGGGGAATCGACAGCGCTCGGTGAGCAGTTCTTC
-	-	TRBV10-3	TRBJ1-3	CATNREMSSGNTIYF	TGTGCCACCAACAGGGAGATGAGCTCTGGAAACACCATATATTTT
-	TRBD2	TRBV4-2	TRBJ2-1	CASSQTSGEGSYNEQFF	TGTGCCAGCAGCCAAACTAGCGGGGAGGGCTCCTACAATGAGCAGTTCTTC
-	TRBD1	TRBV10-3	TRBJ1-1	CAISESGRGRVGEAFF	TGTGCCATCAGTGAGTCGGGCAGGGGGCGAGTGGGTGAAGCTTTCTTT
-	TRBD2	TRBV5-1	TRBJ2-7	CASSLGRGAVEQYF	TGCGCCAGCAGCTTGGGGCGGGGGGCTGTCGAGCAGTACTTC
-	-	TRBV15	TRBJ2-1	CATSRDPGSYNEQFF	TGTGCCACCAGCAGAGATCCAGGCTCCTACAATGAGCAGTTCTTC
-	TRBD1	TRBV6-2/TRBV6-3	TRBJ1-3	CASSPDRVRAFGSGNTIYF	TGTGCCAGCAGCCCAGACAGGGTAAGGGCCTTTGGATCTGGAAACACCATATATTTT
-	TRBD1	TRBV6-5	TRBJ1-2	CASSSWTGGIGGYTF	TGTGCCAGCAGTTCGTGGACAGGGGGAATTGGTGGCTACACCTTC
-	-	TRBV7-2	TRBJ2-3	CASSLVAGAGTDTQYF	TGTGCCAGCAGCTTAGTTGCAGGGGCCGGGACAGATACGCAGTATTTT
-	-	TRBV3-1/TRBV3-2	TRBJ1-1	CASSQGNWEGRSRSFF	TGTGCCAGCAGCCAAGGGAATTGGGAAGGGAGGAGCAGATCTTTCTTT
-	-	TRBV11-2	TRBJ1-1	CASSLTGNTEAFF	TGTGCCAGCAGCTTAACAGGGAACACTGAAGCTTTCTTT
once	-	TRBV25-1	TRBJ2-7	CASSEQGGYEQYF	TGTGCCAGCAGTGAACAGGGTGGGTACGAGCAGTACTTC
once	TRBD1	TRBV7-3	TRBJ1-3	CASSTSGQGAGGNTIYF	TGTGCCAGCAGCACAAGTGGACAGGGGGCTGGTGGAAACACCATATATTTT
-	TRBD1	TRBV18	TRBJ1-1	CASSYQQGGATEAFF	TGTGCCAGCTCATACCAACAGGGGGGTGCTACTGAAGCTTTCTTT
-	-	TRBV9	TRBJ2-1	CASSTAGGYSYNEQFF	TGTGCCAGCAGCACGGCCGGCGGGTACTCCTACAATGAGCAGTTCTTC
-	TRBD1	TRBV5-1	TRBJ1-3	CASSPPGQGEILYF	TGCGCCAGCAGCCCCCCGGGACAGGGAGAGATTTTATATTTT
-	-	TRBV11-2	TRBJ2-7	CASSYAGSIGYEQYF	TGTGCCAGCAGTTATGCGGGGTCAATCGGGTACGAGCAGTACTTC